This T cell receptor (beta chain) was found in a study of cytomegalovirus exposure and HLA in healthy donors. Regarding the study as a whole: The authors listed 164 TCR beta chains as cytomegalovirus-associated. HLA restriction was apparent for most CMV-associated TCR beta chains in a later analysis.

Germline V gene data show CDR1 as SEHNR and CDR2 as FQNEAQ (reference sequence). This CDR3 has 13 residues. V dropped 7 bases and J dropped 7 bases, with 11 bases sitting between them. On this clone: Its antigen is unidentified.

PCR primers comprised 60 Vbeta and 13 Jbeta primers. This table comes from immunoSEQ multiplex PCR, and its TCRdb copy is limited to in-frame clones, with some not included. The sample yields roughly 100,000 clones, roughly 70% seen once. What was sequenced was PBMCs. The clonotype was recovered from a man aged 40-55 years in good health and CMV-seronegative. The V call is TRBV7-9, the J call TRBJ1-6; possible D gene TRBD1, 5 bases. DNA of the CDR3: TGTGCCAGCACGCCTACAGGCAATTCACCCCTCCACTTT. It is translated as CASTPTGNSPLHF.